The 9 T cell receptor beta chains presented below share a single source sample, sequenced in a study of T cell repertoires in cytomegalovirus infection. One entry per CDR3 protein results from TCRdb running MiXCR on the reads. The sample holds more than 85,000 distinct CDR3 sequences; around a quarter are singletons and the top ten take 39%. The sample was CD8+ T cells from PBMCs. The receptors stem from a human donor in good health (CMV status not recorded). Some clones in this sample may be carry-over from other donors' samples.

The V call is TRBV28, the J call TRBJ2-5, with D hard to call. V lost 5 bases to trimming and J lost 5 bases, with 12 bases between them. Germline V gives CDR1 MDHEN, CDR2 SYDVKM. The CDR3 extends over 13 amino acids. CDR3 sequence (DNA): TGTGCCAGCAGTACCAGAGCGTCGGAGACCCAGTACTTC. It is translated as CASSTRASETQYF.

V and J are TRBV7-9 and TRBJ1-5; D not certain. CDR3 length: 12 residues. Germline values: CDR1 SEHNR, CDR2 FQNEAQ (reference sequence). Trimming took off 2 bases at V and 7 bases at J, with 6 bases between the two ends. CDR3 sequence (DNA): TGTGCCAGCAGCTTACCCCAACAGCCCCAGCATTTT. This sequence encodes CASSLPQQPQHF.

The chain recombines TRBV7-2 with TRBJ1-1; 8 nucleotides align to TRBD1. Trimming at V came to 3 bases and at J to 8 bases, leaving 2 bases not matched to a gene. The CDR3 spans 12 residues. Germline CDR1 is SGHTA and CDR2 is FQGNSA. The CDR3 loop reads CASSFRDREAFF. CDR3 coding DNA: TGTGCCAGCAGCTTCCGGGACAGGGAAGCTTTCTTT.

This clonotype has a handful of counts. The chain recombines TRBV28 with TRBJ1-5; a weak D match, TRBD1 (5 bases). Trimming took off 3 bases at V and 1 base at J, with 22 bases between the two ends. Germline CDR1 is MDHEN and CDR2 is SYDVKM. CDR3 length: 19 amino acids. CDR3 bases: TGTGCCAGCAGTTTCTCCACAGATCCCCGACGGGGGAGCAATCAGCCCCAGCATTTT. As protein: CASSFSTDPRRGSNQPQHF.

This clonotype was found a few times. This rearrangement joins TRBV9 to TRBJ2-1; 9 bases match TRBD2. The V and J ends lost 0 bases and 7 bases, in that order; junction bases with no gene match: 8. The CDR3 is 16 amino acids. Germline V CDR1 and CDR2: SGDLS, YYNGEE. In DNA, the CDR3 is TGTGCCAGCAGCGTAGATCTTAGCGGGAGTGAGAATGAGCAGTTCTTC. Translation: CASSVDLSGSENEQFF.

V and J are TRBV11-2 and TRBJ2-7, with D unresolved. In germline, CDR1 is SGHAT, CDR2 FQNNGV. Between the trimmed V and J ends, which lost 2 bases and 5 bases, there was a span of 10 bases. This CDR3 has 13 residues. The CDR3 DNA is TGTGCCAGCAGCTTACGACTCATTAACGAGCAGTACTTC. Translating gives CASSLRLINEQYF.

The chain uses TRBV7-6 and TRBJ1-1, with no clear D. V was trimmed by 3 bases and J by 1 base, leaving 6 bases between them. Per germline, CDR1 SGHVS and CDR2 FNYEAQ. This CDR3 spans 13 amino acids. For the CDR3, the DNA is TGTGCCAGCAGCTTTGAGGCGAACACTGAAGCTTTCTTT. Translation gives CASSFEANTEAFF. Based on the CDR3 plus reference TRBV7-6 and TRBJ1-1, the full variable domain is GAGVSQSPRYKVTKRGQDVALRCDPISGHVSLYWYRQALGQGPEFLTYFNYEAQQDKSGLPNDRFSAERPEGSISTLTIQRTEQRDSAMYRCASSFEANTEAFFGQGTRLTVV.

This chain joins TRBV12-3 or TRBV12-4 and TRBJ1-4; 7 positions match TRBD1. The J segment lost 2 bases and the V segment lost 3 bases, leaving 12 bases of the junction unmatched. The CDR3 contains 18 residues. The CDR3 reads CASSFESGGIRTNEKLFF. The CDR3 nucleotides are TGTGCCAGCAGTTTTGAGTCAGGGGGGATCCGGACTAATGAAAAACTGTTTTTT.

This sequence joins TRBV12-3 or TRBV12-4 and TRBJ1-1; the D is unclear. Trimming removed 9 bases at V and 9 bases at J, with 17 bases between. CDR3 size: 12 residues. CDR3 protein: CARRFSGIKAFF. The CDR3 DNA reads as TGTGCCAGAAGATTCTCGGGCATTAAAGCTTTCTTT.